The clone carrying this TCR beta chain has a count of ten or more. The antigen is not known. The sample comes from a study of regulatory T cells in long-lasting Graves disease. Overall study context: Patients with new Graves' disease had used antithyroid drugs below 3 months.

Specified time point: newly diagnosed GD, antithyroid drugs for less than 3 months. PBMC RNA served as the TCR library source. For TCR beta, libraries came from iRepertoire HTBI primers and Arm-PCR of CDR3 regions. TCRdb independently ran MiXCR on the multiplex PCR reads; one entry per CDR3 protein. The repertoire consists of approximately 400,000 distinct CDR3 sequences, with under 15% occurring once and the leading ten covering around 17%. Findings and limits, study-wide: Newly diagnosed Graves' patients had higher TCR diversity than persistent ones.

The CDR3 runs to 15 residues. Germline CDR1 and CDR2: SGHNT and YENEEA. V shed 3 bases and J shed 2 bases, with 13 bases lying between them. The sample was also linked to a second study, of T cells in Graves' hyperthyroidism and ophthalmopathy. Per that study: An absence of ophthalmopathy progression within 18 months meant stable Graves' hyperthyroidism. A set of HTBI primers served as the primers for a first-round RT-PCR of the TCR CDR3.

The chain links TRBV11-3 to TRBJ2-5; no clear D gene. The sequenced sample was peripheral blood mononuclear cells (PBMCs), obtained at new diagnosis, from a patient treated with antithyroid drugs. The clonotype was recovered from a woman in her twenties or thirties with Graves disease. The CDR3, as DNA: TGTGCCAGCAGCTTTTGCACCGCAAGGCAAGAGACCCAGTACTTC. Amino acid sequence: CASSFCTARQETQYF.